This T cell receptor beta chain was captured by sequencing in a study of T cell responses to AZD1222 COVID-19 vaccine. As for the study in general: Second-dose intervals of approximately 4 or approximately 12 weeks were pooled. Findings and caveats of the study: Elevations in Spike-specific TCR breadth and depth followed administration of two AZD1222 doses. Nearly half of spike-specific TCRs reportedly target variant regions that are unmutated in the B.1.351 and B.1.1.7 variants. The repertoires were collected only after the peak T cell response.

Trimming stripped 1 base from V and 1 base from J, with 13 bases between. The CDR3 consists of 16 residues. The germline gives CDR1 SGHAT, CDR2 FQDESV (reference sequence). Method: immunoSEQ multiplex PCR; TCRdb's copy keeps in-frame clones and lacks some. The repertoire holds some 100,000 clones, with approximately 90% as singletons. On this clone itself: Its target is not known.

The sequence came from an adult in good health. The chain links TRBV11-1 to TRBJ1-1; D unclear. The specimen comprised peripheral blood, sampled on day 0 of AZD1222 vaccination. The CDR3 bases are TGTGCCAGCAGCTTAGATAGACAAGTTTGGAACACTGAAGCTTTCTTT. It codes for CASSLDRQVWNTEAFF. The full variable domain, its missing parts supplied by reference TRBV11-1 and TRBJ1-1, is EAEVAQSPRYKITEKSQAVAFWCDPISGHATLYWYRQILGQGPELLVQFQDESVVDDSQLPKDRFSAERLKGVDSTLKIQPAELGDSAMYLCASSLDRQVWNTEAFFGQGTRLTVV.